A single sample is the source of the 4 T cell receptor beta chains below, sequenced in a study of blood T cell repertoires in COVID-19 (TCRdb year 2020). Libraries were made using the immunoSEQ multiplex PCR assay. TCRdb limited this immuneACCESS table to in-frame rearrangements with V and J called. A share of clones is missing; checked studies link under half to unresolved V genes, and the rest is unexplained. This sample holds about 26,000 clones; approximately 77% were observed only once. Of the sample, approximately 16% falls within the top ten clones. Specimen: peripheral blood. These receptors were taken from a man at least 80 years old with active or convalescent COVID-19.

V is TRBV5-8 and J is TRBJ1-5; 7 nucleotides line up with TRBD1. CDR1 and CDR2 from the germline V gene are SGHTS and YDEGEE. The V gene end was trimmed by 2 bases and the J gene end by 4 bases; junction bases not matched to a gene: 12. This CDR3 has 17 residues. CDR3 region: CASSFDRAPGKNQPQHF. The CDR3 bases are TGTGCCAGCAGCTTCGACAGGGCTCCGGGAAAAAATCAGCCCCAGCATTTT.

The J gene is TRBJ1-1, the V gene TRBV4-3, with 9 bases that match TRBD1. V dropped 1 base and J dropped 3; count of bases not matched to a gene: 3. This CDR3 region has 15 residues. The V gene's germline CDR1 is LGHNA and CDR2 YSLEER. CDR3 region: CASSQVDRGYTEAFF. The CDR3 nucleotides are TGCGCCAGCAGCCAAGTGGACAGGGGTTACACTGAAGCTTTCTTT.

V is TRBV19 and J is TRBJ2-7, with TRBD1 matching 7 bases. The CDR3 spans 15 residues. Germline values: CDR1 LNHDA, CDR2 SQIVND (reference sequence). Trimming took 6 bases from V and 1 from J; bases not matched to a gene: 9. CDR3 sequence: CASSPLGQSSYEQYF. The CDR3, as DNA: TGTGCCAGTAGCCCTCTGGGACAGAGTTCCTACGAGCAGTACTTC.

The V gene is TRBV4-1, the J gene TRBJ2-1; tentative D call: TRBD2 (6 bases). CDR1 and CDR2 from the germline V gene are MGHRA and YSYEKL. There are 15 residues in the CDR3. Trimming took 2 bases from V and 5 from J, leaving 13 bases between them. The CDR3 sequence is CASSQSERVNNEQFF. DNA of the CDR3: TGCGCCAGCAGCCAATCTGAGCGGGTGAACAATGAGCAGTTCTTC.